The entry below gives a single TCR beta chain sequence along with its context. Its antigen remains undetermined. Nothing much larger sits one base from this clone, and base qualities are not available. The data are from a study of shared clonotypes between healthy human individuals (dated by TCRdb to about 2020). About the investigation overall: Three men and two women, aged 18 to 49 years, made up the cohort. Different laboratories and diverse techniques were used to prepare libraries and sequence TCR repertoires, to increase sequencing depth and limit assay-specific biases. Leukapheresis yielded between about 0.94 and 8.9 billion PBMCs per donor. To estimate repertoire size and how much clonotypes are shared between individuals, the study performed deep sequencing of blood TCR repertoires from five healthy adults. For each donor, CD4 naive and CD4 memory were each run on three plates, CD8 naive on two plates, and CD8 memory on one plate. General study outcomes and caveats: Higher generation probabilities were observed for clonotypes shared by all four sorted-subset donors than for non-shared clonotypes. Because the study included a small number of donors, the genetic and exposure-history diversity represented was limited. Incomplete sequencing was indicated by rarefaction of sorted-subset datasets, despite the large sequencing depth. Estimated clonotype richness was generally larger for naive than for memory subsets. Sampling was restricted to blood, and TCR repertoires in tissues likely differ from the TCR repertoires found in blood. Roughly 5% of naive CD4, around 3.5% of naive CD8, roughly 2.4% of memory CD4, and 0.4% of memory CD8 clonotypes were shared across a few donors. Based on pairwise subsampling, the degree of clonotype sharing among donors was expected to be affected by sequencing depth.

Trimming takes 4 bases from V and 2 bases from J, and the germline ends sit 12 bases apart. The CDR3 goes from the cysteine to the phenylalanine over 14 residues. CDR3 DNA is the only sequence kept; it has 42 bases, read in frame from the first base. CDR1 and CDR2 were assigned from the germline V gene as SGHRS and YFSETQ. Healthy HIV-negative adults with no recently reported acute infections or vaccinations were included as donors. All donors were Caucasian adults living in Nashville, Tennessee, USA. CD4+ T cells were enriched through magnetic negative selection, after which naive cells were positively selected on CD45RA and the remaining negative fraction served as the memory subset. Blood was obtained by leukapheresis, after which PBMCs were separated by Ficoll-Histopaque density gradient centrifugation and cryopreserved in liquid nitrogen vapor phase. Analytical flow cytometry was used to check the purity and quantity of every magnetically sorted T cell population. Each sorted fraction had its genomic DNA isolated and then quantified by UV absorbance on a Nanodrop 2000c.

TCR CDR3 regions were amplified from genomic DNA by multiplex PCR using the deep immunoSEQ assay. Extracted genomic DNA from each cell subset was spread evenly across all wells of several immunoSEQ 96-well plates, with each plate serving as a replicate. For sorted subsets, around 200 ng genomic DNA, equal to some 30,000 T cell genomes, was loaded into each replicate PCR. The purified libraries were quantified using a Qubit 3.0 fluorometer, sized with a Bioanalyzer 2100, and then quantified again using the KAPA Library Quantification kit. A separate single-read 150-cycle Illumina NextSeq 550 flow cell was used to sequence each immunoSEQ 96-well plate. Turning to the authors' computational methods: Because only junctional sequences without quality scores were contained in the immunoSEQ output, filtering matching that applied to full-length reads could not be performed. Sequences were annotated with PyIR, a Python wrapper for IgBLAST v1.9, using IMGT germline references to assign V/J genes and CDR3. Reads were filtered out if the reads had weak V/J assignments (E-value above 1e-6), no CDR3, stop codons, out-of-frame junctions, or ambiguous translated residues. V3J clonotypes were defined as sequences sharing the same inferred V gene, J gene, and CDR3 amino acid sequence. Percentage overlap between repertoires was calculated by dividing the number of shared unique clonotypes by the size of the smaller repertoire. Repertoire richness was assessed with RTK rarefaction, the Chao1 estimator, and Recon v2.1 estimates of unobserved clonotypes. OLGA was used to compute generation probabilities for all TCRbeta clonotypes that the gDNA method yielded from a handful of donors. TCRdb stores this immuneACCESS table with in-frame sequences only. Part of the clones is absent; in the studies checked, under half of the shortfall reflects unresolved V genes, and no reason is known for the rest. V and J calls and clone size come straight from that table; D and trimming were deduced from the DNA. The table for this sample lists hundreds of thousands of clones; 74% of them were counted only once. Clones ranked in the top ten supply more than 1.5% of the sample.

The source is a woman younger than 45 in good health. Sequenced sample: memory CD4+ T cells sorted from blood. The cell subset or site label here, explained by the study, means: CD45RA-negative fraction. This receptor chain uses TRBV5-1 and TRBJ1-2; tentative D gene TRBD1, with 6 bases matching. The CDR3 amino acid sequence is: CASSPGQTNYGYTF. In nucleotide form, the sequence is TGCGCCAGCAGCCCCGGACAGACCAACTATGGCTACACCTTC.